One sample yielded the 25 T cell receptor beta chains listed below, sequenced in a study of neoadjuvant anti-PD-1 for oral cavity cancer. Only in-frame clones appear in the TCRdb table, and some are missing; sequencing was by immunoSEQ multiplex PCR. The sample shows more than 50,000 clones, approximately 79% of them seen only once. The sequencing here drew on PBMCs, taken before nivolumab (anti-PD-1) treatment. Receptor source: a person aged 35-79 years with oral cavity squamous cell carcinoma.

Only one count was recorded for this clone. CDR3 sequence (DNA): TGTGCCAGTGCGCAGAAACCTAATAACCCCTCCTACGAGCAGTACTTC. Translating gives CASAQKPNNPSYEQYF. V usage is TRBV19 and J usage is TRBJ2-7; no clear D gene. The CDR3 is made up of 16 amino acids. V was trimmed by 8 bases and J by 0 bases, leaving 20 bases between them. CDR1 and CDR2 (germline): LNHDA, SQIVND (reference sequence).

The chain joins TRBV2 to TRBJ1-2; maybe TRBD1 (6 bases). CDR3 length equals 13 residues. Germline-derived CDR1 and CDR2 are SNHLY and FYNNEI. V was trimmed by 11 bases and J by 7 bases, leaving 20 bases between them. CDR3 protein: CAGAGGPFSGYTF. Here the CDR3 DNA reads TGTGCCGGCGCGGGGGGGCCCTTTAGTGGCTACACCTTC.

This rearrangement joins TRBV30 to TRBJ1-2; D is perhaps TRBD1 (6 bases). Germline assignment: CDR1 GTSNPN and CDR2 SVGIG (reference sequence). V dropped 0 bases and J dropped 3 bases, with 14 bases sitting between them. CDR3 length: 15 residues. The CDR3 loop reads CAWSVRGTPYYGYTF. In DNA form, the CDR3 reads TGTGCCTGGAGTGTCAGGGGAACCCCGTACTATGGCTACACCTTC.

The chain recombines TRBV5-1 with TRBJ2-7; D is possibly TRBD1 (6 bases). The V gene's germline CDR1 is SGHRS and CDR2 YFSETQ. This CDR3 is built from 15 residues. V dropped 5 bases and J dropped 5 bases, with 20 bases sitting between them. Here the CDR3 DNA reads TGCGCCAGCAGGTACTCCTTACAGGGCAGCGACGAGCAGTACTTC. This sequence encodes CASRYSLQGSDEQYF.

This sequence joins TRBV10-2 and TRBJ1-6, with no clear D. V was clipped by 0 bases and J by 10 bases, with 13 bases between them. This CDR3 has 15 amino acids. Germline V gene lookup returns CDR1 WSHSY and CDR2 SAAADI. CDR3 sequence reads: CASSESTGQRSPLHF. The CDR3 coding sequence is TGCGCCAGCAGTGAGTCAACCGGGCAGCGCTCACCCCTCCACTTT.

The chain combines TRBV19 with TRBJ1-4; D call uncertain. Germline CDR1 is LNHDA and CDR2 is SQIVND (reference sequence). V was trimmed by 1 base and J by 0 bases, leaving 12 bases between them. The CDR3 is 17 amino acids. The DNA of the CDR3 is TGTGCCAGTAGTATAGTTCGAGCTGACTCAACTAATGAAAAACTGTTTTTT. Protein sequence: CASSIVRADSTNEKLFF.

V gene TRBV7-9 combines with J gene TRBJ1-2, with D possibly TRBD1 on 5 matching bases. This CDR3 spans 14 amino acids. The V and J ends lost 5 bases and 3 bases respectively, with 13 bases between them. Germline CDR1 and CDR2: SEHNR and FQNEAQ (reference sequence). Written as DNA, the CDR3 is TGTGCCAGCAGCGCAGGGACGGCACACTATGGCTACACCTTC. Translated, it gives CASSAGTAHYGYTF.

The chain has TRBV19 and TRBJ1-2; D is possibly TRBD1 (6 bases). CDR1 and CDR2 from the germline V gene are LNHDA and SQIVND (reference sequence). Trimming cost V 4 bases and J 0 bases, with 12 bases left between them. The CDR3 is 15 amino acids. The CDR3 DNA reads TGTGCCAGTAGTACTTCAGGGGTAGCTAACTATGGCTACACCTTC. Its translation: CASSTSGVANYGYTF. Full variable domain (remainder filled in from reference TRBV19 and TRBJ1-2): DGGITQSPKYLFRKEGQNVTLSCEQNLNHDAMYWYRQDPGQGLRLIYYSQIVNDFQKGDIAEGYSVSREKKESFPLTVTSAQKNPTAFYLCASSTSGVANYGYTFGSGTRLTVV.

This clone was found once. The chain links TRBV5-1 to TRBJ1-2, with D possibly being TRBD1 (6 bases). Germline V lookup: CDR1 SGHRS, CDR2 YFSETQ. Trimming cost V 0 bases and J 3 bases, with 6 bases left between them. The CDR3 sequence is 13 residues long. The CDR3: CASSLAGDYGYTF. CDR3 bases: TGCGCCAGCAGCTTGGCAGGGGACTATGGCTACACCTTC.

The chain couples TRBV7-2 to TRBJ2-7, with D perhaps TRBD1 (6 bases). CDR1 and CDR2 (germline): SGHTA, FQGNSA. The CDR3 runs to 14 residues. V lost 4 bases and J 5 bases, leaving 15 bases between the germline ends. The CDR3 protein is CASSSPTGWDEQYF. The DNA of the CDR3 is TGTGCCAGCAGCTCCCCGACAGGATGGGACGAGCAGTACTTC.

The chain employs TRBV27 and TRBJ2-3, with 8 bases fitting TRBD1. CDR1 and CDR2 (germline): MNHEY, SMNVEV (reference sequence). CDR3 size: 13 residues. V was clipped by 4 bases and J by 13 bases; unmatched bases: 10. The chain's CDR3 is CASSSSTGAREYF. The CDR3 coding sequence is TGTGCCAGCAGTTCCTCGACAGGGGCCAGGGAGTATTTT.

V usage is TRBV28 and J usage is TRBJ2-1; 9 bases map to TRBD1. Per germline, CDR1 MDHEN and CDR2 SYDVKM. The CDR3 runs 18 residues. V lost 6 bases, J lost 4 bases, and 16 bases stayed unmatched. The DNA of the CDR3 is TGTGCCAGCAGCCTATCGAAACAGGGGGCGAAAGGATACAATGAGCAGTTCTTC. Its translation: CASSLSKQGAKGYNEQFF.

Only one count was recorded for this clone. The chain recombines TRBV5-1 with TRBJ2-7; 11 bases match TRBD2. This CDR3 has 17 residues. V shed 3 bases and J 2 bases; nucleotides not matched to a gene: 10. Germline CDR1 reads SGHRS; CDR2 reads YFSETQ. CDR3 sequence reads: CASSSGGSGGVPYEQYF. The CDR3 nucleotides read TGCGCCAGCAGCTCCGGAGGTAGCGGGGGGGTACCCTACGAGCAGTACTTC.

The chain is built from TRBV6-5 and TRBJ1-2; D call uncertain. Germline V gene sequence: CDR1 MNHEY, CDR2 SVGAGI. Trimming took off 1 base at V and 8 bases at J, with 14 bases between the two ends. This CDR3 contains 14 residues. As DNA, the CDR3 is TGTGCCAGCAGTTACTTAGCCGGGGTAGACGGCTACACCTTC. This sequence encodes CASSYLAGVDGYTF.

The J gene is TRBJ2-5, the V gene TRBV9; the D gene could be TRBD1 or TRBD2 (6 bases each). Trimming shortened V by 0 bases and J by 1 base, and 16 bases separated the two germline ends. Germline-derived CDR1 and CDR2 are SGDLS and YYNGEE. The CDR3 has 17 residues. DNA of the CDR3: TGTGCCAGCAGCGTAGGGCCGGCCGGGGGCGGCCAAGAGACCCAGTACTTC. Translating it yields CASSVGPAGGGQETQYF.

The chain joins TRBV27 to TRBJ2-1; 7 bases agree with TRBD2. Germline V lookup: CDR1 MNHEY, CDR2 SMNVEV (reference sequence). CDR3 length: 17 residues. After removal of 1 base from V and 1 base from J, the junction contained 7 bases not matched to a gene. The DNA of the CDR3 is TGTGCCAGCAGTTTATACTTCGGCGGGAGATCCTACAATGAGCAGTTCTTC. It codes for CASSLYFGGRSYNEQFF.

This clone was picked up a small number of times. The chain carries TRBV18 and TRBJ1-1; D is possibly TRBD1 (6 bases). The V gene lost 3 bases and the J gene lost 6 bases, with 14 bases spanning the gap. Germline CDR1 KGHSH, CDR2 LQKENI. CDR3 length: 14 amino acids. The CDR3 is CASSPDRSVAEAFF. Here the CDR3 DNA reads TGTGCCAGCTCACCCGACAGGTCAGTGGCTGAAGCTTTCTTT.

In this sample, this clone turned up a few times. CDR3 protein: CASSVGTGDSPPLHF. Written as DNA, the CDR3 is TGTGCCAGCAGTGTAGGGACAGGGGATTCTCCACCCCTCCACTTT. This chain uses TRBV2 with TRBJ1-6, with 10 nucleotides matching TRBD1. The CDR3 sequence is 15 residues long. V gave up 4 bases and J gave up 11 bases; unmatched junction bases: 8. Germline values: CDR1 SNHLY, CDR2 FYNNEI.

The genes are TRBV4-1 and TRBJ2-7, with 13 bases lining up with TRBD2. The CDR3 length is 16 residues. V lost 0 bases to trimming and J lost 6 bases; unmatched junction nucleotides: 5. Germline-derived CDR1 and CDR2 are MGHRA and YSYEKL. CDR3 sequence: CASSQDRTSGRSEQYF. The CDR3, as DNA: TGCGCCAGCAGCCAAGATCGGACTAGCGGGAGAAGCGAGCAGTACTTC.

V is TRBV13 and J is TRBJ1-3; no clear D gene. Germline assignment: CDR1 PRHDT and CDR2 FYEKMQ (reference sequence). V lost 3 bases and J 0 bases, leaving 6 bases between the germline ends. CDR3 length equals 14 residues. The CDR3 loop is CASSFRGSGNTIYF. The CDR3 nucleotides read TGTGCCAGCAGCTTCAGAGGCTCTGGAAACACCATATATTTT.

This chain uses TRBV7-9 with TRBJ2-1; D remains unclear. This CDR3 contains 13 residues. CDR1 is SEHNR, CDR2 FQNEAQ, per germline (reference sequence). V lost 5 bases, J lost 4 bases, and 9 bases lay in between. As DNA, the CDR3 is TGTGCCAGCAGCCGCGATGGTTACAATGAGCAGTTCTTC. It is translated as CASSRDGYNEQFF.

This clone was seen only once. The CDR3 loop reads CASRRLSGNTIYF. The CDR3 DNA is TGTGCCAGCCGGCGCCTCTCTGGAAACACCATATATTTT. The chain uses TRBV6-5 and TRBJ1-3; D uncertain. Germline V gene data show CDR1 as MNHEY and CDR2 as SVGAGI. Deletions cut 8 bases from V and 0 bases from J, with 8 bases between. The length of the CDR3 is 13 residues.

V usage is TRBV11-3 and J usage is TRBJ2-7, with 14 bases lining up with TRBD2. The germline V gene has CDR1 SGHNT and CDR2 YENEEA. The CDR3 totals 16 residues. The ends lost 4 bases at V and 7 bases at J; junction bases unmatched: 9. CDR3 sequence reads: CASSSAGLAGAGEQYF. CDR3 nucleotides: TGTGCCAGCAGCTCCGCGGGACTAGCGGGAGCGGGAGAGCAGTACTTC.

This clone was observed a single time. The CDR3 protein is CASSPTGGVEKLFF. In DNA, the CDR3 is TGCGCCAGCAGCCCGACAGGGGGAGTGGAAAAACTGTTTTTT. The chain joins TRBV5-1 to TRBJ1-4; TRBD1 aligns across 9 bases. There are 14 residues in the CDR3. The germline CDR1 and CDR2 sequences are SGHRS and YFSETQ. V lost 4 bases to trimming and J lost 8 bases; unmatched junction nucleotides: 6.

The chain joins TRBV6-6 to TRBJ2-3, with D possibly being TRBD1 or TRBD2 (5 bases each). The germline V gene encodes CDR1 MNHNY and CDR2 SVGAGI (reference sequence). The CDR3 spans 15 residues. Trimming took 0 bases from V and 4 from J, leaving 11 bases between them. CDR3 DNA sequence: TGTGCCAGCAGTTACTCAGGGGACGGAGCAGATACGCAGTATTTT. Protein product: CASSYSGDGADTQYF.